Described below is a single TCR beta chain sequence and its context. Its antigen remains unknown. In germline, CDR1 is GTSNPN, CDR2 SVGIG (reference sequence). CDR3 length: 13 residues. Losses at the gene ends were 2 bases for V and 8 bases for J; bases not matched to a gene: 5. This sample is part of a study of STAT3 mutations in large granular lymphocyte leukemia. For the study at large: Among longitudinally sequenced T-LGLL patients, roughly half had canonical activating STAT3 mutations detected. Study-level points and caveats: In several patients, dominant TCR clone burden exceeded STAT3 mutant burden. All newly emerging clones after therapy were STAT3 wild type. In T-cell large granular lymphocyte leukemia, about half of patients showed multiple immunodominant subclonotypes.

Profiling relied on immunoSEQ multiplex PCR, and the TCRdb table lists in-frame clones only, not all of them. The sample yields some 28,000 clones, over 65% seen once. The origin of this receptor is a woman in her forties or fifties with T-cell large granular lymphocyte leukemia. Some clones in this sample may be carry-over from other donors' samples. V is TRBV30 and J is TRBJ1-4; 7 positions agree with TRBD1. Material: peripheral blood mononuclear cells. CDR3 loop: CAWSKRQGEKLFF. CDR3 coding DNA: TGTGCCTGGAGTAAAAGACAGGGAGAAAAACTGTTTTTT.